This T cell receptor beta chain was recovered during a study of human T cells and chemical hapten exposure. Background on the study: Patients got weekly scalp diphenylcyclopropenone doses over the approximately 24-week study. Study conclusions and caveats: Unchanged with DPC sensitization were TCRs above 1 in 1000 frequency.

The library attached unique molecular identifiers to individual cDNA molecules. TCRdb reprocessed the RACE reads via MiXCR and lists one record per CDR3 protein. The table lists a few hundred thousand distinct CDR3 sequences, about 6% of them singletons. The CDR3 loop spans 14 amino acids. CDR1 is SGHVS, CDR2 FQNEAQ, per germline. Trimming removed 5 bases from V and 5 bases from J; junction bases left unmatched: 7. As to time point: patch test 2, 6 weeks after DPC sensitization. Described treatment: therapeutic diphenylcyclopropenone sensitization with weekly scalp DPC. To note about this clonotype: The target antigen is unknown.

The chain links TRBV7-8 to TRBJ1-1, with 8 bases that match TRBD1. The source was whole blood, collected in connection with sensitization to the hapten diphenylcyclopropenone (DPC). The receptor comes from a woman aged 18 to 35 with alopecia areata. Some clones in this sample may be carry-over from other donors' samples. This CDR3 reads CASSHRGGETEAFF. In DNA, the CDR3 is TGTGCCAGCAGCCACAGGGGGGGAGAAACTGAAGCTTTCTTT.